The 26 T cell receptor beta chains below all came from one sample that was sequenced in a study of blood T cell repertoires in COVID-19. The protocol was immunoSEQ multiplex PCR, while the TCRdb copy is restricted to in-frame clones and leaves out a portion. Of roughly 430,000 clones in the sample, approximately 85% were seen once. The specimen was PBMCs or T cells enriched from blood (not recorded which). The receptors were gathered from a woman in her 40s with acute COVID-19.

This sequence joins TRBV11-2 and TRBJ2-7; tentatively, D is TRBD1 (7 bases). CDR1 SGHAT and CDR2 FQNNGV come from the germline V gene. V was pared by 5 bases and J by 6 bases, with 14 bases between. The CDR3 spans 13 residues. CDR3 residues: CASSPDRDSEQYF. CDR3 in DNA: TGTGCCAGCAGCCCAGACAGGGACTCCGAGCAGTACTTC.

The chain carries TRBV11-2 and TRBJ1-3, with D possibly TRBD1 on 5 matching bases. V lost 5 bases and J 0 bases, leaving 14 bases between the germline ends. This CDR3 has 16 residues. Germline V CDR1 and CDR2: SGHAT, FQNNGV. The CDR3 DNA reads as TGTGCCAGCAGCCCAGAGGGGACTATCTCTGGAAACACCATATATTTT. Translation: CASSPEGTISGNTIYF.

The J gene is TRBJ2-3, the V gene TRBV4-1; 13 bases fit TRBD2. V shed 4 bases and J 3 bases; nucleotides not matched to a gene: 4. This CDR3 contains 16 residues. Germline V gives CDR1 MGHRA, CDR2 YSYEKL. The CDR3 reads CASSRLAGGQTDTQYF. CDR3 nucleotides: TGCGCCAGCAGCCGACTAGCGGGGGGACAAACAGATACGCAGTATTTT.

The chain carries TRBV15 and TRBJ1-6; 7 bases fit TRBD1. The CDR3 has 15 residues. V dropped 3 bases and J dropped 10; count of bases not matched to a gene: 9. Looked up from germline, CDR1 is LNHNV and CDR2 is YYDKDF (reference sequence). The CDR3 is CATSREQGLESPLHF. In DNA form, the CDR3 reads TGTGCCACCAGCAGGGAACAGGGGTTAGAATCACCCCTCCACTTT.

V gene TRBV11-2 combines with J gene TRBJ1-1; TRBD1 matches at 7 bases. J lost 1 base, V lost 5 bases, and 13 bases had no gene match. CDR3 length: 17 residues. Germline V gene data show CDR1 as SGHAT and CDR2 as FQNNGV. The CDR3 protein is CASSRRQGALANTEAFF. The CDR3 DNA reads TGTGCCAGCAGCCGGCGACAGGGTGCCTTGGCGAACACTGAAGCTTTCTTT.

The rearrangement links TRBV3-1 (or the pseudogene TRBV3-2) to TRBJ1-1; TRBD1 is a possible D gene (5 bases). Germline CDR1 is LGHDT and CDR2 is YNNKEL (reference sequence). Trimming took off 8 bases at V and 3 bases at J, with 13 bases between the two ends. This CDR3 is 13 amino acids long. The CDR3 DNA reads TGTGCCAGCTGTGGCGGGGCCGACACTGAAGCTTTCTTT. Translating it yields CASCGGADTEAFF.

This clone was found once. V usage is TRBV12-1 and J usage is TRBJ2-1; the table calls TRBD2, which could not be checked here. TRBV12-1 is shown as a pseudogene. The CDR3 runs 19 residues. Written as DNA, the CDR3 is TGTGCCAGCAGCTTTGCTGGGGGGCCGGGACTAGAGGGTAATCCCGAGCAGTTCTTC. It is translated as CASSFAGGPGLEGNPEQFF.

This chain connects TRBV19 to TRBJ1-5, with 11 nucleotides matching TRBD1. The CDR3 covers 16 residues. Germline lookup yields CDR1 LNHDA and CDR2 SQIVND (reference sequence). Trimming took 5 bases from V and 9 from J; bases not matched to a gene: 12. The CDR3 bases are TGTGCCAGTAGTGGGCCCGGGACAGGGGGAAATTCGCCCCAGCATTTT. Translating gives CASSGPGTGGNSPQHF.

The rearrangement links TRBV5-5 to TRBJ1-2; 8 bases map to TRBD1. With 2 bases clipped from V and 3 bases from J, the junction kept 9 bases outside the gene matches. The CDR3 spans 16 residues. CDR1 and CDR2 from the germline V gene are SGHKS and YYEKEE (reference sequence). The CDR3, as DNA: TGTGCCAGCAGCTTAAAGCAGGGGGCAAACTACTATGGCTACACCTTC. Its translation: CASSLKQGANYYGYTF.

V usage is TRBV6-5 and J usage is TRBJ1-2; tentatively, D is TRBD1 (5 bases). The CDR3 extends over 15 amino acids. Germline CDR1 MNHEY, CDR2 SVGAGI. V dropped 4 bases and J dropped 0 bases, with 12 bases sitting between them. The CDR3 bases are TGTGCCAGCAGTTCCCCGACAGACTCTAACTATGGCTACACCTTC. This codes for CASSSPTDSNYGYTF.

This rearrangement joins TRBV10-3 to TRBJ1-4, with D hard to call. The CDR3 totals 14 residues. The germline V gene has CDR1 ENHRY and CDR2 SYGVKD. The V end was cut by 0 bases, the J end by 6 bases, with 8 bases between. In DNA form, the CDR3 reads TGTGCCATCAGTGAGTCTGACAACGATGAAAAACTGTTTTTT. As protein: CAISESDNDEKLFF.

The J gene is TRBJ1-1, the V gene TRBV30; D is unresolved. Looked up from germline, CDR1 is GTSNPN and CDR2 is SVGIG (reference sequence). Trimming took off 3 bases at V and 5 bases at J, with 7 bases between the two ends. This CDR3 comprises 11 residues. The CDR3 is CAWSEVTEAFF. DNA of the CDR3: TGTGCCTGGAGCGAGGTAACTGAAGCTTTCTTT. Full variable domain (outside the CDR3, taken from reference TRBV30 and TRBJ1-1): SQTIHQWPATLVQPVGSPLSLECTVEGTSNPNLYWYRQAAGRGLQLLFYSVGIGQISSEVPQNLSASRPQDRQFILSSKKLLLSDSGFYLCAWSEVTEAFFGQGTRLTVV.

V gene TRBV15 combines with J gene TRBJ1-1; no firm D call. The germline V gene has CDR1 LNHNV and CDR2 YYDKDF (reference sequence). Trimming pared 0 bases from V and 4 bases from J, leaving 15 bases between. CDR3 size: 16 residues. The DNA of the CDR3 is TGTGCCACCAGCAGAGATCTTACCAATCGCGGCACTGAAGCTTTCTTT. Translation gives CATSRDLTNRGTEAFF.

The chain combines TRBV14 with TRBJ1-1, with D perhaps matching TRBD1 (5 bases). Per germline, CDR1 SGHDN and CDR2 FVKESK. V was shortened by 1 base and J by 4 bases, with 16 bases between the two germline ends. This CDR3 is 16 amino acids long. Here the CDR3 DNA reads TGTGCCAGCAGCCAAGTGCCAGGGTCAGGCGGCACTGAAGCTTTCTTT. Residues: CASSQVPGSGGTEAFF.

The J gene is TRBJ1-6, the V gene TRBV6-5; possible D gene TRBD1, 5 bases. This CDR3 spans 14 amino acids. V was pared by 2 bases and J by 7 bases, with 9 bases between. CDR1 MNHEY and CDR2 SVGAGI come from the germline V gene. This CDR3 reads CASSYGAGNSPLHF. CDR3 coding DNA: TGTGCCAGCAGTTACGGGGCAGGGAATTCACCCCTCCACTTT.

J is TRBJ1-3 and V is TRBV4-1; 9 positions match TRBD1. Germline-derived CDR1 and CDR2 are MGHRA and YSYEKL. V lost 3 bases and J lost 0; bases outside the gene matches: 3. The CDR3 has 16 residues. CDR3 sequence (DNA): TGCGCCAGCAGCCAGGGACAGGGACCCTCTGGAAACACCATATATTTT. It specifies CASSQGQGPSGNTIYF.

The chain recombines TRBV4-1 with TRBJ1-2; D might be TRBD1 (5 bases). V lost 1 base to trimming and J lost 13 bases, with 22 bases between them. The CDR3 contains 15 residues. CDR1 is MGHRA and CDR2 is YSYEKL in the germline V gene. CDR3 sequence reads: CASSQVRLPEGWCTF. The CDR3 DNA sequence: TGCGCCAGCAGCCAAGTCCGACTCCCGGAGGGGTGGTGCACCTTC.

The chain combines TRBV2 with TRBJ2-1, with TRBD2 identical over 7 bases. This CDR3 contains 15 residues. J was trimmed by 7 bases and V by 9 bases; bases with no gene match: 15. Germline V gives CDR1 SNHLY, CDR2 FYNNEI. The CDR3 nucleotides read TGTGCCAGAGCCGGGGGACTAAGCTCTCTGAATGAGCAGTTCTTC. Translation gives CARAGGLSSLNEQFF.

This clone has more than one count but fewer than ten. The V gene is TRBV6-5, the J gene TRBJ2-7, with a possible D match to TRBD2 (7 bases). Germline V gene data show CDR1 as MNHEY and CDR2 as SVGAGI. The CDR3 totals 16 residues. The V end lost 0 bases, the J end lost 4 bases, and 16 bases lay between the germline ends. The CDR3 coding sequence is TGTGCCAGCAGTTACTCAGTCGGGGGGAGGGGGTACGAGCAGTACTTC. It translates to CASSYSVGGRGYEQYF.

The gene calls are TRBV28 and TRBJ2-3; no clear D gene. V dropped 1 base and J dropped 1 base, with 12 bases sitting between them. CDR3 size: 16 residues. In germline, CDR1 is MDHEN, CDR2 SYDVKM. CDR3 in amino acids: CASSLFSGLGTDTQYF. DNA for the CDR3: TGTGCCAGCAGTTTATTCTCAGGCTTGGGCACAGATACGCAGTATTTT.

V is TRBV3-1 (or the pseudogene TRBV3-2) and J is TRBJ2-1; D unresolved. The V end was cut by 0 bases, the J end by 3 bases, with 6 bases between. The CDR3 consists of 14 residues. Germline CDR1 LGHDT, CDR2 YNNKEL (reference sequence). For the CDR3, the DNA is TGTGCCAGCAGCCAAGACCCAGGCTACAATGAGCAGTTCTTC. It is translated as CASSQDPGYNEQFF.

V is TRBV14 and J is TRBJ2-1; D not certain. The germline V gene encodes CDR1 SGHDN and CDR2 FVKESK. Trimming took 10 bases from V and 0 from J, leaving 25 bases between them. The CDR3 spans 18 residues. The CDR3 DNA sequence: TGTGCCATCATAAGAAACGCCTGGGCGACCAGCTCCTACAATGAGCAGTTCTTC. Protein: CAIIRNAWATSSYNEQFF.

This CDR3 is CAISETSGGFVTGELFF. In DNA form, the CDR3 reads TGTGCCATCAGTGAAACTAGCGGGGGGTTTGTTACCGGGGAGCTGTTTTTT. The chain employs TRBV10-3 and TRBJ2-2; 12 bases are shared with TRBD2. With V trimmed by 3 bases and J by 5 bases, 7 bases remained unmatched. This CDR3 is 17 amino acids long. Germline V gene data show CDR1 as ENHRY and CDR2 as SYGVKD.

The rearrangement links TRBV5-1 to TRBJ1-3; weak D call: TRBD1 (6 bases). The CDR3 consists of 16 residues. Germline assignment: CDR1 SGHRS and CDR2 YFSETQ. Trimming removed 1 base at V and 2 bases at J, with 13 bases between. The CDR3 DNA follows: TGCGCCAGCAGCTTGAACAGGGCGTATACTGGAAACACCATATATTTT. Encoded protein: CASSLNRAYTGNTIYF.

The rearrangement uses TRBV5-1 and TRBJ2-5; 9 nucleotides align to TRBD1. The J segment lost 5 bases and the V segment lost 4 bases, leaving 9 bases of the junction unmatched. This CDR3 has 15 amino acids. CDR1 is SGHRS, CDR2 YFSETQ, per germline. The CDR3 spells CASSTGTGRLETQYF. CDR3 nucleotides: TGCGCCAGCAGCACCGGGACAGGGAGGTTGGAGACCCAGTACTTC.

The chain is built from TRBV19 and TRBJ2-1; no reliable D call. The CDR3 length is 12 residues. V shed 3 bases and J shed 9 bases, with 9 bases lying between them. Per germline, CDR1 LNHDA and CDR2 SQIVND (reference sequence). Here the CDR3 DNA reads TGTGCCAGTAGTATCTCCGGCGGTGAGCAGTTCTTC. Translation gives CASSISGGEQFF.